This is a list of T cell receptor beta chains from one sample in a study of T-cell reconstitution after alpha-beta-depleted transplantation in children. TCRdb reanalysed the PCR reads using MiXCR and keeps one entry per CDR3 protein. The sample consists of roughly 570,000 distinct CDR3 sequences, 25% to 30% of them appearing once. The specimen comprised PBMCs, sampled before TCRalphabeta/CD19-depleted stem cell transplant. The receptors stem from a boy in the first two years of life with Wiskott-Aldrich syndrome, due to receive a stem cell transplant. CDR3s leave out the opening cysteine and the closing phenylalanine or tryptophan. The order of the fields is clone size, J gene, V gene, CDR3 protein. The listing skips clone size in some rows; elsewhere it reads once, few, many or a size class.

many TRBJ2-3 TRBV12-3/TRBV12-4 ASSLGQGDTQY
few TRBJ2-7 TRBV5-1 ASSLPTSYEQY
. TRBJ2-2 TRBV7-2 ASSLIQGSTGELF
. TRBJ2-7 TRBV5-6 ASSLGPPKSSYEQY
few TRBJ2-2 TRBV20-1 SVRGVNTGELF
. TRBJ2-3 TRBV12-3/TRBV12-4 ASSLRQGAADTQY
. TRBJ2-5 TRBV27 ASSPLPEQETQY
. TRBJ1-1 TRBV7-9 ASEGFLGQLNTEAF
few TRBJ2-2 TRBV15 ATSRDEGLAGAGELF
. TRBJ1-5 TRBV5-1 ASSLGLGGQPQH
. TRBJ2-5 TRBV29-1 SVRTRRETQY
few TRBJ2-7 TRBV28 ASSLIGRNEQY
few TRBJ1-1 TRBV20-1 SAPRGMKTEAF
few TRBJ2-3 TRBV5-1 ASSDTSGRFDTQY
few TRBJ2-7 TRBV7-7 ASSLEANEQY
. TRBJ2-1 TRBV24-1 ATSDATRGRDEQF
. TRBJ2-1 TRBV3-1 ASSQWSGTHNEQF
. TRBJ1-1 TRBV12-3/TRBV12-4 ASSFTPNAGGSTEAF
. TRBJ2-2 TRBV5-1 ASSLGLAGVHGELF
. TRBJ1-2 TRBV18 ASSLLRGSVNHGYT
. TRBJ1-2 TRBV20-1 SARDTGGADQYGYT
. TRBJ2-3 TRBV3-1 ASKRGGSTDTQY
few TRBJ1-1 TRBV5-5 ASRYRPDRETEAF
few TRBJ2-5 TRBV10-3 AITPGVAGGVETQY
few TRBJ1-1 TRBV12-3/TRBV12-4 ASSLSDRNTEAF
few TRBJ2-7 TRBV30 AWRTGGPYEQY
. TRBJ2-7 TRBV5-1 ASSSGQTPFSSYEQY
few TRBJ2-5 TRBV12-3/TRBV12-4 ASSSRDPRRETQY
. TRBJ1-3 TRBV28 ASSRRNTIY
. TRBJ2-5 TRBV27 ASSFWAGAETQY
few TRBJ1-1 TRBV7-3 ASSPWDRGSMNTEAF
. TRBJ2-2 TRBV12-3/TRBV12-4 ASHSGATGELF
. TRBJ2-7 TRBV20-1 SDKPGLLSYEQY